These T cell receptor beta chains were read from a single sample in a study of T cells in Graves' hyperthyroidism and ophthalmopathy. Using its own MiXCR run on the multiplex PCR reads, TCRdb lists one record per CDR3 protein. The sample shows more than 450,000 distinct CDR3 sequences, 14% of them seen only once. The specimen sequenced was blood. The source is a woman aged 40 to 55 with Graves' hyperthyroidism. The CDR3 runs from the conserved cysteine through the conserved F or W. The D gene is left open where the match is weak. Size is stated for part of the rows, as once, few or many counts, or as a class when the clone is expanded.

>TRBD2|TRBJ2-6|few|19|TRBV10-3
CAISEAGTSGLSGANVLTF
TGTGCCATCAGTGAGGCCGGGACTAGCGGGTTGAGTGGGGCCAACGTCCTGACTTTC
>TRBD2|TRBJ2-1|-|13|TRBV5-1
CASSPTSGGEQFF
TGCGCCAGCAGCCCGACTAGCGGGGGTGAGCAGTTCTTC
>-|TRBJ2-3|-|18|TRBV25-1
CASSDPRGTRPITDTQYF
TGTGCCAGCAGTGACCCGCGGGGGACACGACCGATCACAGATACGCAGTATTTT
>TRBD1|TRBJ2-1|-|12|TRBV18
CASSRGQNEQFF
TGTGCCAGCTCACGGGGACAGAATGAGCAGTTCTTC
>-|TRBJ2-7|many|14|TRBV5-1
CASSTDTVAYEQYF
TGCGCCAGCAGCACGGACACAGTAGCCTACGAGCAGTACTTC
>TRBD1|TRBJ1-2|-|12|TRBV6-2/TRBV6-3
CASTRQGRVYTF
TGTGCCAGCACCCGACAGGGCCGTGTCTACACCTTC
>-|TRBJ1-2|many|15|TRBV5-1
CASSPRRAETYGYTF
TGCGCCAGCAGCCCACGGAGGGCGGAGACCTATGGCTACACCTTC
>TRBD2|TRBJ2-2|few|14|TRBV30
CAATRGRVTGELFF
TGTGCCGCCACGCGCGGGAGAGTCACCGGGGAGCTGTTTTTT
>-|TRBJ2-3|-|13|TRBV20-1
CSARDGLTDTQYF
TGCAGTGCTAGGGACGGACTCACAGATACGCAGTATTTT
>TRBD2|TRBJ2-5|few|14|TRBV20-1
CSANGLAEQETQYF
TGCAGTGCAAACGGACTAGCGGAACAAGAGACCCAGTACTTC
>TRBD1|TRBJ1-2|few|13|TRBV7-9
CASSSGQGHGYTF
TGTGCCAGCTCGTCGGGACAGGGCCATGGCTACACCTTC
>-|TRBJ2-3|many|14|TRBV7-3
CASSPTDPLDTQYF
TGTGCCAGCAGCCCAACCGACCCCCTAGATACGCAGTATTTT
>TRBD1|TRBJ2-1|many|18|TRBV6-2/TRBV6-3
CASSPYPDRGKKENEQFF
TGTGCCAGCAGCCCATATCCCGACAGGGGGAAAAAAGAAAATGAGCAGTTCTTC
>-|TRBJ1-1|-|16|TRBV28
CASSFSFVGGNTEAFF
TGTGCCAGCAGTTTTAGTTTTGTGGGCGGGAACACTGAAGCTTTCTTT
>TRBD2|TRBJ2-5|-|13|TRBV20-1
CSAPGLAGSREYF
TGCAGTGCTCCGGGGCTAGCGGGCTCTCGCGAGTACTTC
>-|TRBJ2-2|-|14|TRBV5-1
CACSSDINTGELFF
TGCGCCTGCAGCTCGGACATTAACACCGGGGAGCTGTTTTTT
>-|TRBJ2-3|-|11|TRBV6-5
CASSYLDTQYF
TGTGCCAGCAGTTACCTTGATACGCAGTATTTT